A selection of T cell receptor beta chains follows, all from one sample in a study of identical twins' blood T cells. TCRdb re-called the 5' RACE reads with MiXCR, one entry per CDR3 protein. Here the sample spans a few hundred thousand distinct CDR3 sequences, roughly 30% being singletons. The sequencing input was PBMCs. All receptors come from a woman between 18 and 50 years old in good health. CDR3s include the opening cysteine and the closing phenylalanine or tryptophan. The D gene is left open where the match is weak. The size field is filled for only some rows; it gives once, few, many or a size class.

>TRBJ1-2|many|TRBV6-6|NA
CASRLRGYTF
TGTGCCAGCAGACTCCGAGGGTACACCTTC
>TRBJ1-3|many|TRBV11-2|TRBD1
CASSLVRTGRLGNTIYF
TGTGCCAGCAGCTTAGTTCGGACAGGTCGATTGGGAAACACCATATATTTT
>TRBJ2-2|few|TRBV7-2|NA
CASSLQALNTGELFF
TGTGCCAGCAGCTTACAGGCCCTTAACACCGGGGAGCTGTTTTTT
>TRBJ2-3|few|TRBV20-1|NA
CSARAGGGGTDTQYF
TGCAGTGCTAGAGCCGGCGGTGGAGGGACAGATACGCAGTATTTT
>TRBJ2-3|NA|TRBV20-1|TRBD2
CSARDRLAHPDTQYF
TGCAGTGCTAGAGACCGACTAGCGCACCCAGATACGCAGTATTTT
>TRBJ1-5|few|TRBV6-2/TRBV6-3|NA
CASSLLTYQPQHF
TGTGCCAGCAGTCTCCTCACCTATCAGCCCCAGCATTTT
>TRBJ1-2|many|TRBV12-5|NA
CASGRQVFNYGYTF
TGTGCTAGTGGGAGACAGGTGTTTAACTATGGCTACACCTTC
>TRBJ1-5|NA|TRBV6-5|NA
CASSYRSPSGQPQHF
TGTGCCAGCAGTTATAGGAGTCCATCGGGCCAGCCCCAGCATTTT
>TRBJ1-1|NA|TRBV7-6|TRBD1
CASSLGQGVGGTEAFF
TGTGCCAGCAGCTTGGGACAGGGGGTAGGTGGAACTGAAGCTTTCTTT
>TRBJ2-3|NA|TRBV6-1|TRBD1
CASSGQGSDTQYF
TGTGCCAGCAGTGGACAGGGTTCAGATACGCAGTATTTT
>TRBJ2-2|few|TRBV9|TRBD1
CASRGQANTGELFF
TGTGCCAGCCGTGGACAGGCGAACACCGGGGAGCTGTTTTTT
>TRBJ1-2|once|TRBV5-1|NA
CVSSLSPGADGYTF
TGCGTCAGCAGCTTGAGTCCCGGGGCGGATGGCTACACCTTC
>TRBJ1-1|NA|TRBV5-1|NA
CASSPDSPNTEAFF
TGCGCCAGCAGCCCGGACAGCCCGAACACTGAAGCTTTCTTT
>TRBJ2-7|NA|TRBV7-3|TRBD2
CASSPRLALQMYEQYF
TGTGCCAGCAGCCCGCGACTAGCTTTACAGATGTACGAGCAGTACTTC